This T cell receptor (beta chain) was retrieved from a study of T cell repertoires in cytomegalovirus infection (dated by TCRdb to about 2019). In terms of the full investigation: Peptide stimulations targeted recently identified HLA-C-restricted CMV epitopes, whose presentation resists viral immunomodulation, together with well-studied HLA-B-restricted epitopes. The HLA type of each donor mattered for the analysis, because public TCR beta signatures pointed to carriage of CMV infection along with the matching HLA type. The research as a whole found: The ex vivo response was dominated by HLA-C-restricted CMV-specific TCR beta clonotypes, which also provided the single most frequent clonotype in two of eight donors. Cumulative frequency of public TCR beta family members discriminated carriers of CMV infection plus the relevant HLA type in this cohort and an independent approximately 360-donor cohort.

Between the V and J ends, shortened by 1 base and 6 bases respectively, the junction contains 15 bases. The CDR3 holds 15 amino acids from the cysteine to the phenylalanine. The entry retains the CDR3 DNA only, 45 bases that are in frame from base 1. For CDR1 and CDR2, the germline V gene lists SGHTA and FQGNSA. According to the study, the label for this sample's treatment or condition signals: in vitro stimulation with specific CMV peptide epitopes to enrich CMV-specific T cells. Data came from an Illumina HiSeq 1500. The public reads were reprocessed in TCRdb via fastp at Q25 and MiXCR, keeping in-frame beta chains. Here each entry gathers all rows of one CDR3 protein and keeps the most common genes and DNA. The sample data list approximately 730,000 distinct CDR3 sequences, and roughly 36% of these were observed just once. The ten top clones hold about 18% of the sample. Worth noting for this clonotype: What antigen it recognizes has not been identified. There are no base qualities to consult, and no much larger clone falls within one base.

In this chain, TRBV7-2 is recombined with TRBJ1-2, with a weak D call of TRBD1 (6 bases match). This sample comprised cultured PBMCs, obtained from culture after CMV antigen stimulation. The receptor was isolated from a human donor in good health (CMV status not recorded). Some clones in this sample may be carry-over from other donors' samples. For the CDR3, the sequence is CASSLGGGGGHGYTF. The DNA sequence follows: TGTGCCAGCAGCTTAGGCGGGGGCGGAGGTCATGGCTACACCTTC.